A single sample is the source of the 21 T cell receptor beta chains below, sequenced in a study of PD-L1 blockade in urothelial cancer. Using immunoSEQ multiplex PCR, the repertoire was profiled, and TCRdb retains in-frame clones only, with some absent. This table has more than 30,000 clones, roughly 87% appearing once. Specified time point: peripheral blood 6 weeks after treatment start. This material consisted of PBMCs, taken around atezolizumab (anti-PD-L1) treatment. All receptors come from an older man with urothelial cancer.

This clone was seen more than once but under ten times. The CDR3 is CASSYTSGSSYEQYF. The DNA for the CDR3 is TGTGCCAGCAGTTATACTAGCGGGAGCTCCTACGAGCAGTACTTC. This rearrangement joins TRBV6-5 to TRBJ2-7, with TRBD2 matching over 11 bases. The CDR3 covers 15 residues. Germline lookup yields CDR1 MNHEY and CDR2 SVGAGI. The trim removed 3 bases at V and 0 bases at J, leaving 1 base unmatched.

The chain joins TRBV2 to TRBJ1-4; TRBD1 aligns across 8 bases. CDR3 length: 15 residues. Germline V gene data show CDR1 as SNHLY and CDR2 as FYNNEI. The J segment lost 1 base and the V segment lost 4 bases, leaving 2 bases of the junction unmatched. The CDR3 nucleotides are TGTGCCAGCAGTGCGACAGGGGTAACTAATGAAAAACTGTTTTTT. Translation: CASSATGVTNEKLFF. Full variable domain (outside the CDR3, taken from reference TRBV2 and TRBJ1-4): EPEVTQTPSHQVTQMGQEVILRCVPISNHLYFYWYRQILGQKVEFLVSFYNNEISEKSEIFDDQFSVERPDGSNFTLKIRSTKLEDSAMYFCASSATGVTNEKLFFGSGTQLSVL.

The chain has TRBV19 and TRBJ2-6, with 7 bases fitting TRBD1. In germline, CDR1 is LNHDA, CDR2 SQIVND (reference sequence). CDR3 length: 18 amino acids. Trimming removed 1 base from V and 0 bases from J; junction bases left unmatched: 6. The CDR3 loop is CASSIVGRGSSGANVLTF. CDR3 sequence (DNA): TGTGCCAGTAGTATAGTGGGCAGGGGGTCCTCTGGGGCCAACGTCCTGACTTTC.

V is TRBV6-6 and J is TRBJ1-4, with a weak D call TRBD1 (6 bases). CDR1 is MNHNY and CDR2 is SVGAGI in the germline V gene (reference sequence). V was shortened by 7 bases and J by 5 bases, with 17 bases between the two germline ends. This CDR3 region has 15 residues. The CDR3 is CASTKGGTSNEKLFF. The CDR3 DNA is TGTGCCAGCACCAAGGGGGGGACAAGCAATGAAAAACTGTTTTTT.

This chain links TRBV5-1 with TRBJ2-5; 16 positions agree with TRBD2. This CDR3 has 16 amino acids. The germline V gene has CDR1 SGHRS and CDR2 YFSETQ. The V and J ends lost 4 bases and 3 bases, in that order; junction bases with no gene match: 3. The CDR3 DNA follows: TGCGCCAGCAGCGTGGGACTAGCGGGAGGGAAAGAGACCCAGTACTTC. Amino acids: CASSVGLAGGKETQYF. Combining the CDR3 with reference TRBV5-1 and TRBJ2-5 gives the whole variable domain KAGVTQTPRYLIKTRGQQVTLSCSPISGHRSVSWYQQTPGQGLQFLFEYFSETQRNKGNFPGRFSGRQFSNSRSEMNVSTLELGDSALYLCASSVGLAGGKETQYFGPGTRLLVL.

This chain uses TRBV5-1 with TRBJ2-7; the D gene is possibly TRBD2 (5 bases). The CDR3 has 11 amino acids. V was cut by 2 bases and J by 6 bases, with 6 bases left in between. Per germline, CDR1 SGHRS and CDR2 YFSETQ. The CDR3 region has the DNA TGCGCCAGCAGCTTCCGGGGCGAGCAGTACTTC. The encoded protein is CASSFRGEQYF.

The chain recombines TRBV5-8 with TRBJ2-4, with D unclear. The V and J ends lost 0 bases and 1 base respectively, with 11 bases between them. CDR1 is SGHTS and CDR2 is YDEGEE in the germline V gene. The CDR3 has 16 amino acids. In DNA form, the CDR3 reads TGTGCCAGCAGCTTGGCGACTTCGATCGCCAAAAACATTCAGTACTTC. Its protein is CASSLATSIAKNIQYF.

V and J are TRBV2 and TRBJ1-5; TRBD1 matches at 8 bases. With 3 bases clipped from V and 7 bases from J, the junction kept 8 bases outside the gene matches. Germline CDR1 is SNHLY and CDR2 is FYNNEI. The CDR3 runs 15 residues. CDR3 bases: TGTGCCAGCAGTGATACACAGGGGGGTGGACAGCCCCAGCATTTT. It translates to CASSDTQGGGQPQHF. The full variable domain, with the rest looked up from reference TRBV2 and TRBJ1-5, is EPEVTQTPSHQVTQMGQEVILRCVPISNHLYFYWYRQILGQKVEFLVSFYNNEISEKSEIFDDQFSVERPDGSNFTLKIRSTKLEDSAMYFCASSDTQGGGQPQHFGDGTRLSIL.

The chain recombines TRBV28 with TRBJ1-5, with TRBD1 identical over 10 bases. Germline values: CDR1 MDHEN, CDR2 SYDVKM. The CDR3 length is 17 residues. V shed 4 bases, J shed 0 bases, and the junction held 6 bases outside the gene matches. CDR3 nucleotide sequence: TGTGCCAGCAGTTCCCCGGGACAGGGGCGTAGCAATCAGCCCCAGCATTTT. It codes for CASSSPGQGRSNQPQHF.

The CDR3 region is CASSIANSGSYTF. The CDR3 nucleotides read TGTGCCAGTAGTATAGCCAACAGCGGGAGCTACACCTTC. The chain uses TRBV19 and TRBJ1-2; D ambiguous. Germline V lookup: CDR1 LNHDA, CDR2 SQIVND (reference sequence). The CDR3 loop spans 13 amino acids. V lost 1 base and J lost 9, with 12 bases in between.

The V gene is TRBV5-4, the J gene TRBJ2-7, with 10 bases identical to TRBD2. The CDR3 contains 16 residues. With V trimmed by 0 bases and J by 6 bases, 9 bases remained unmatched. Per germline, CDR1 SGHNT and CDR2 YYREEE (reference sequence). The CDR3 protein is CASSLDGPGLATEQYF. The CDR3 coding sequence is TGTGCCAGCAGCTTGGACGGCCCGGGACTAGCGACCGAGCAGTACTTC.

The gene calls are TRBV9 and TRBJ2-2; D not certain. In germline, CDR1 is SGDLS, CDR2 YYNGEE. The CDR3 has 13 amino acids. The V gene lost 3 bases and the J gene lost 0 bases, with 3 bases spanning the gap. Written as DNA, the CDR3 is TGTGCCAGCAGCGCAACGAACACCGGGGAGCTGTTTTTT. Its protein product is CASSATNTGELFF.

The chain employs TRBV5-4 and TRBJ2-3; 9 bases align to TRBD2. Per the germline V gene, CDR1 is SGHNT and CDR2 is YYREEE (reference sequence). This CDR3 has 16 residues. J gave up 0 bases and V 4 bases, and 6 bases lay outside the gene matches. This CDR3 is CASSVRLAESTDTQYF. CDR3 coding DNA: TGTGCCAGCAGCGTGAGACTAGCGGAAAGCACAGATACGCAGTATTTT.

The V call is TRBV15, the J call TRBJ1-4; D not resolved. Deletions cut 0 bases from V and 8 bases from J, with 7 bases between. Germline assignment: CDR1 LNHNV and CDR2 YYDKDF (reference sequence). The CDR3 totals 13 residues. The CDR3 DNA reads as TGTGCCACCAGCAGAGATCTCCCGGAAAAACTGTTTTTT. Its protein is CATSRDLPEKLFF.

The rearrangement joins TRBV19 to TRBJ2-1; possible D gene TRBD2, 5 bases. This CDR3 is built from 15 residues. Trimming cost V 3 bases and J 7 bases, with 16 bases left between them. CDR1 LNHDA and CDR2 SQIVND come from the germline V gene (reference sequence). CDR3 sequence reads: CASSISTSILNEQFF. CDR3 coding DNA: TGTGCCAGTAGTATTAGTACTAGTATTTTGAATGAGCAGTTCTTC.

The V and J genes are TRBV2 and TRBJ2-1, with 9 bases that match TRBD2. The CDR3 runs to 15 residues. Germline lookup yields CDR1 SNHLY and CDR2 FYNNEI. Losses at the gene ends were 5 bases for V and 5 bases for J; bases not matched to a gene: 7. CDR3 DNA sequence: TGTGCCAGCAGTAATAGCGGGAGTACCAACAATGAGCAGTTCTTC. It codes for CASSNSGSTNNEQFF. Full variable domain (rest looked up from reference TRBV2 and TRBJ2-1): EPEVTQTPSHQVTQMGQEVILRCVPISNHLYFYWYRQILGQKVEFLVSFYNNEISEKSEIFDDQFSVERPDGSNFTLKIRSTKLEDSAMYFCASSNSGSTNNEQFFGPGTRLTVL.

The chain employs TRBV10-1 and TRBJ1-6; D ambiguous. Trimming stripped 8 bases from V and 9 bases from J, with 23 bases between. CDR1 WNHNN and CDR2 SYGVQD come from the germline V gene (reference sequence). The CDR3 runs 16 residues. The CDR3 protein is CASVQVPAWVGSPLHF. The CDR3 region has the DNA TGCGCCAGCGTCCAGGTTCCGGCATGGGTCGGTTCACCCCTCCACTTT.

The gene calls are TRBV6-5 and TRBJ2-5, with 9 nucleotides matching TRBD2. The J segment lost 4 bases and the V segment lost 7 bases, leaving 4 bases of the junction unmatched. The CDR3 is made up of 13 amino acids. Germline loops: CDR1 MNHEY, CDR2 SVGAGI. The chain's CDR3 is CASKLAGIETQYF. The CDR3 DNA follows: TGTGCCAGCAAACTAGCGGGTATAGAGACCCAGTACTTC.

V usage is TRBV4-2 and J usage is TRBJ2-1, with TRBD1 identical over 8 bases. The V gene end was trimmed by 8 bases and the J gene end by 14 bases; junction bases not matched to a gene: 14. The CDR3 totals 13 residues. The germline V gene has CDR1 LGHNA and CDR2 YNFKEQ. Written as DNA, the CDR3 is TGTGCCAGCGTACATTTATCGACAGGGGTAAAGTTCTTC. As protein: CASVHLSTGVKFF.

This chain links TRBV2 with TRBJ1-5; tentative D call: TRBD1 (6 bases). V lost 6 bases to trimming and J lost 0 bases, with 12 bases between them. CDR1 and CDR2 from the germline V gene are SNHLY and FYNNEI. This CDR3 has 15 amino acids. For the CDR3, the DNA is TGTGCCAGCAGGAAAGGACAGTTTAGCAATCAGCCCCAGCATTTT. Encoded protein: CASRKGQFSNQPQHF.

The genes are TRBV15 and TRBJ1-5; 9 nucleotides line up with TRBD1. Germline V gene sequence: CDR1 LNHNV, CDR2 YYDKDF (reference sequence). The CDR3 covers 15 residues. V lost 8 bases, J lost 0 bases, and 5 bases stayed unmatched. CDR3 in amino acids: CATGLGQGSNQPQHF. The CDR3 DNA reads TGTGCCACCGGCTTGGGACAGGGTAGCAATCAGCCCCAGCATTTT. The whole variable domain, filled in from reference TRBV15 and TRBJ1-5, reads DAMVIQNPRYQVTQFGKPVTLSCSQTLNHNVMYWYQQKSSQAPKLLFHYYDKDFNNEADTPDNFQSRRPNTSFCFLDIRSPGLGDTAMYLCATGLGQGSNQPQHFGDGTRLSIL.